This T cell receptor beta chain is drawn from a study of T-cell reconstitution after alpha-beta-depleted transplantation in children. Overall study findings and caveats: Certain patients had high TCRbeta diversity at day 60, and it came from recipient T cells and thymic progenitors that survived.

The library targeted TCRbeta and was prepared with unique molecular identifiers. TCRdb reprocessed the PCR reads with MiXCR, giving one entry per CDR3 protein. The sample has 500,000 to 750,000 distinct CDR3 sequences, 20% to 30% seen once. This clonotype has just one count. Its antigen is not identified. The conserved closing phenylalanine or tryptophan is absent in this CDR3, likely reflecting a read error. Germline V gene lookup returns CDR1 SEHNR and CDR2 FQNEAQ (reference sequence). Trimming cost V 3 bases and J 5 bases, with 6 bases left between them. The CDR3 runs to 12 residues. The source material was PBMCs, sampled before TCRalphabeta/CD19-depleted stem cell transplant. The V and J genes are TRBV7-9 and TRBJ2-3, with D unresolved. The receptor comes from a boy in the first two years of life with Wiskott-Aldrich syndrome, due to receive a stem cell transplant. CDR3 DNA sequence: TGTGCCAGCAGCTTCGAGAAAGATACGCAGTATTTA. Its protein product is CASSFEKDTQYL.